These 9 T cell receptor beta chains share one sample of origin, sequenced in a study of cytomegalovirus exposure and HLA in healthy donors. The PCR contained 60 Vbeta and 13 Jbeta primers. Assay: immunoSEQ multiplex PCR; the TCRdb copy retains only in-frame clones and omits some. The table includes 100,000 to 150,000 clones, about 79% detected once. The sequenced sample consisted of PBMCs. These receptors were taken from a woman between 50 and 59 years old in good health and CMV-seronegative.

V and J are TRBV2 and TRBJ1-3; 7 bases align to TRBD1. The V segment lost 6 bases and the J segment 4 bases; nucleotides outside the gene matches: 6. This CDR3 is built from 14 residues. The germline V gene encodes CDR1 SNHLY and CDR2 FYNNEI. The CDR3 DNA follows: TGTGCCAGCAGCCAGACAGGGCCAGGAAACACCATATATTTT. It is translated as CASSQTGPGNTIYF. Using reference TRBV2 and TRBJ1-3 for the parts outside the CDR3, the full variable domain is EPEVTQTPSHQVTQMGQEVILRCVPISNHLYFYWYRQILGQKVEFLVSFYNNEISEKSEIFDDQFSVERPDGSNFTLKIRSTKLEDSAMYFCASSQTGPGNTIYFGEGSWLTVV.

The chain couples TRBV2 to TRBJ2-3; D perhaps matches TRBD2 (7 bases). The germline gives CDR1 SNHLY, CDR2 FYNNEI. The CDR3 extends over 15 amino acids. Trimming removed 11 bases at V and 3 bases at J, with 21 bases between. The CDR3, as DNA: TGTGCCCGTGGGGGCGGGAGTCCTCAGACAGATACGCAGTATTTT. Translation gives CARGGGSPQTDTQYF.

This chain uses TRBV18 with TRBJ2-1, with TRBD2 matching over 10 bases. With V trimmed by 0 bases and J by 8 bases, 7 bases remained unmatched. This CDR3 spans 16 amino acids. CDR1 is KGHSH and CDR2 is LQKENI in the germline V gene. The CDR3 reads CASSPPPSGSFHEQFF. The CDR3 DNA reads as TGTGCCAGCTCACCACCGCCTAGCGGGAGTTTTCATGAGCAGTTCTTC.

The chain combines TRBV4-2 with TRBJ2-3; D is possibly TRBD2 (6 bases). The V end lost 3 bases, the J end lost 0 bases, and 16 bases lay between the germline ends. The CDR3 has 17 amino acids. Germline CDR1 LGHNA, CDR2 YNFKEQ. The CDR3 reads CASSHSLAETSTDTQYF. The CDR3 region has the DNA TGTGCCAGCAGCCATTCATTAGCGGAAACTAGCACAGATACGCAGTATTTT.

In regard to this clone: This same CDR3 is encoded by further DNA sequences in the sample. The chain has TRBV10-3 and TRBJ2-1; 9 nucleotides align to TRBD1. Germline CDR1 and CDR2: ENHRY and SYGVKD. The CDR3 has 15 residues. After removal of 6 bases from V and 8 bases from J, the junction contained 11 bases not matched to a gene. This CDR3 reads CAIRERTGVQDEQFF. The DNA of the CDR3 is TGTGCCATCAGGGAGAGGACAGGGGTACAGGATGAGCAGTTCTTC.

This clone was counted between two and nine times. This chain connects TRBV5-1 to TRBJ1-1; D is ambiguous. Per germline, CDR1 SGHRS and CDR2 YFSETQ. Trimming removed 4 bases from V and 1 base from J, with 14 bases in between. The CDR3 totals 15 residues. This CDR3 reads CASSPTGTGNTEAFF. The CDR3 coding sequence is TGCGCCAGCAGCCCTACGGGAACGGGGAACACTGAAGCTTTCTTT.

The chain joins TRBV9 to TRBJ2-7; 9 bases match TRBD2. Looked up from germline, CDR1 is SGDLS and CDR2 is YYNGEE. CDR3 length: 16 amino acids. J lost 4 bases, V lost 0 bases, and 8 bases had no gene match. The CDR3, as DNA: TGTGCCAGCAGCGTAGCCAGCGGGGGGACCTCTTACGAGCAGTACTTC. Translated, it gives CASSVASGGTSYEQYF. Full variable domain (missing parts from reference TRBV9 and TRBJ2-7): DSGVTQTPKHLITATGQRVTLRCSPRSGDLSVYWYQQSLDQGLQFLIQYYNGEERAKGNILERFSAQQFPDLHSELNLSSLELGDSALYFCASSVASGGTSYEQYFGPGTRLTVT.

V and J are TRBV28 and TRBJ2-7, with D hard to call. Trimming took 6 bases from V and 6 from J, leaving 6 bases between them. The CDR3 contains 10 residues. From germline, CDR1 is MDHEN and CDR2 SYDVKM. CDR3 in DNA: TGTGCCAGCAGAAAGAGCGAGCAGTACTTC. It translates to CASRKSEQYF.

This chain connects TRBV7-2 to TRBJ2-3, with D possibly matching TRBD1 (6 bases). The germline V gene has CDR1 SGHTA and CDR2 FQGNSA. CDR3 length equals 15 residues. V was trimmed by 1 base and J by 4 bases, leaving 12 bases between them. The DNA of the CDR3 is TGTGCCAGCAGCTTAGTAGGCAGGGGTGCAGATACGCAGTATTTT. This translates into CASSLVGRGADTQYF.